This entry features one T cell receptor (beta chain) sequence. Distinct nucleotide sequences in the sample also encode this CDR3. The data were taken from a study of blood T cell repertoires in COVID-19. V gave up 3 bases and J gave up 5 bases, with 8 bases separating them. CDR1 and CDR2 from the germline V gene are LNHDA and SQIVND (reference sequence). The CDR3 loop spans 13 amino acids. Measured with immunoSEQ multiplex PCR; TCRdb has only the in-frame clones, and not every one. The sample has under 250,000 clones, approximately 91% seen once; the top ten hold more than 5.5%. This chain connects TRBV19 to TRBJ1-5, with D maybe TRBD1 (5 bases). Source material: peripheral blood. This receptor was identified in a man between 60 and 75 years old who had recovered from COVID-19. The CDR3 loop is CASSIGRDQPQHF. CDR3 in DNA: TGTGCCAGTAGTATCGGCAGGGATCAGCCCCAGCATTTT.